This T cell receptor (beta chain) was sequenced during a study of blood T cell repertoires in COVID-19. V dropped 4 bases and J dropped 5 bases, with 21 bases sitting between them. This CDR3 has 16 residues. Germline lookup yields CDR1 SGHNT and CDR2 YYREEE (reference sequence). Repertoires were generated with immunoSEQ multiplex PCR, while TCRdb's copy carries only in-frame clones and drops some. Among 180,000 or so clones listed, approximately 88% were seen once. The source material was peripheral blood. The V call is TRBV5-4, the J call TRBJ2-5; D is perhaps TRBD2 (7 bases). The TCR originated in a woman aged 50 to 65 with acute or convalescent COVID-19. The CDR3 DNA sequence: TGTGCCAGCAGCCCAAGGGGGGGGCGGAATCGGGAGACCCAGTACTTC. This encodes CASSPRGGRNRETQYF.